Given below is one T cell receptor beta chain in context. Other DNA sequences in the same sample also yield this CDR3. This sample stems from a study of blood T cell repertoires in COVID-19. Data came from immunoSEQ multiplex PCR; TCRdb stores just in-frame clones and leaves some out. The table has 200,000 to 300,000 clones, around 88% seen once. The origin of this receptor is a woman in her 30s who had recovered from COVID-19. The specimen was PBMCs or T cells enriched from blood (not recorded which).

CDR3: CASRSGQLYTEAFF. The CDR3 nucleotides read TGTGCCAGCAGGTCTGGACAGTTATACACTGAAGCTTTCTTT. The chain uses TRBV27 and TRBJ1-1; D possibly corresponds to TRBD1 (6 bases). Deletions cut 6 bases from V and 3 bases from J, with 14 bases between. Germline V lookup: CDR1 MNHEY, CDR2 SMNVEV (reference sequence). This CDR3 region has 14 residues.